The sequence of this T cell receptor beta chain was determined in a study of blood T cell repertoires in COVID-19. Study overall: From T cells, B-cell-depleted T cells, or PBMCs came the material, which was cDNA or gDNA.

The method was immunoSEQ multiplex PCR; TCRdb's version includes in-frame clones alone and lacks a portion of them. The sample includes roughly 150,000 clones, approximately 88% seen only once; the top ten take roughly 4.9%. Participants came from roughly 23 US areas, aged roughly 18 to 89 years. Cohorts were determined from participant-reported clinical history. Participants classified as exposed had met a COVID-19 case within 2 weeks before study entry. Germline CDR1 reads MNHEY; CDR2 reads SVGAGI. This CDR3 is built from 15 residues. The V gene lost 6 bases and the J gene lost 6 bases, with 18 bases spanning the gap.

Sequencing input: PBMCs or T cells enriched from blood (not recorded which). V usage is TRBV6-5 and J usage is TRBJ2-1; a possible D gene is TRBD2 (6 bases). The source of this sequence is a man between 65 and 80 years old who had been exposed to COVID-19. CDR3 in DNA: TGTGCCAGCAGGAGGGACTCCTTTTCCCCCAATGAGCAGTTCTTC. It translates to CASRRDSFSPNEQFF.